This T cell receptor (beta chain) appears in the sequencing data of a study of radiation and T cells in renal cell carcinoma. Clones were read by immunoSEQ multiplex PCR, and TCRdb kept only the in-frame ones, dropping some. The sample records 80,000 or so clones, approximately 90% being singletons. Germline V gives CDR1 SGHRS, CDR2 YFSETQ. CDR3 length: 15 amino acids. V lost 6 bases and J lost 0; bases outside the gene matches: 8. This sample's time point: blood 4 weeks post-SBRT, at nephrectomy. Treatment described: 15 Gy SBRT to primary tumor, nephrectomy 4 weeks later. Nephrectomy followed 15 Gy stereotactic body radiation by 4 weeks. This renal cell carcinoma was of the clear cell type.

The clonotype was recovered from a woman in her seventies with renal cell carcinoma. This specimen was blood, taken from a patient whose treatment included radiotherapy and nephrectomy. The rearrangement joins TRBV5-1 to TRBJ1-1; 7 bases are a match to TRBD1. The CDR3 spells CASTSRDRVNTEAFF. CDR3 sequence (DNA): TGCGCCAGCACGAGCCGGGACAGAGTGAACACTGAAGCTTTCTTT. Together with reference TRBV5-1 and TRBJ1-1, the CDR3 gives the full variable domain: KAGVTQTPRYLIKTRGQQVTLSCSPISGHRSVSWYQQTPGQGLQFLFEYFSETQRNKGNFPGRFSGRQFSNSRSEMNVSTLELGDSALYLCASTSRDRVNTEAFFGQGTRLTVV.